This passage covers 7 T cell receptor beta chains from one sample sequenced in a study of cytomegalovirus exposure and HLA in healthy donors. Vbeta (60) and Jbeta (13) primers were used in the PCR. Sequencing was performed with immunoSEQ multiplex PCR; in TCRdb, only in-frame clones are kept and a portion is missing. This sample yields about 180,000 clones, of which 60% to 80% are seen a single time; approximately 2.5% belongs to the top ten. The source material was PBMCs. Receptor source: a man aged 55 to 69 in good health and CMV-seronegative.

This clone was detected only once. V is TRBV14 and J is TRBJ1-1, with D hard to call. The CDR3 runs 13 residues. Trimming took 2 bases from V and 5 from J, leaving 9 bases between them. From germline, CDR1 is SGHDN and CDR2 FVKESK. CDR3 nucleotides: TGTGCCAGCAGCCAACAGAGGGAGACTGAAGCTTTCTTT. It encodes CASSQQRETEAFF.

This sequence joins TRBV19 and TRBJ2-1; the match to TRBD2 covers 11 bases. From germline, CDR1 is LNHDA and CDR2 SQIVND (reference sequence). The CDR3 loop spans 15 amino acids. V lost 4 bases to trimming and J lost 3 bases; unmatched junction nucleotides: 2. CDR3 amino acids: CASSRGLADYNEQFF. The CDR3 nucleotides are TGTGCCAGTAGTAGGGGACTAGCGGACTACAATGAGCAGTTCTTC.

This chain uses TRBV18 with TRBJ1-1, with 7 nucleotides matching TRBD1. The CDR3 consists of 13 residues. From germline, CDR1 is KGHSH and CDR2 LQKENI. V was pared by 6 bases and J by 2 bases, with 3 bases of the junction left unmatched. CDR3 amino acids: CASSAGGNTEAFF. In DNA form, the CDR3 reads TGTGCCAGCTCCGCAGGGGGTAACACTGAAGCTTTCTTT.

This chain links TRBV5-4 with TRBJ1-4; 7 bases map to TRBD1. J gave up 7 bases and V 3 bases, and 6 bases lay outside the gene matches. This CDR3 comprises 14 residues. CDR1 is SGHNT, CDR2 YYREEE, per germline (reference sequence). In DNA form, the CDR3 reads TGTGCCAGCAGCTCCGGACAGGTCGGTGAAAAACTGTTTTTT. Translation gives CASSSGQVGEKLFF.

The chain uses TRBV27 and TRBJ2-2, with D unresolved. CDR1 is MNHEY and CDR2 is SMNVEV in the germline V gene (reference sequence). The CDR3 is 16 amino acids. V lost 3 bases and J 4 bases, leaving 15 bases between the germline ends. CDR3 amino acids: CASSFTTAAPTGELFF. CDR3 nucleotides: TGTGCCAGCAGTTTCACGACGGCAGCGCCCACCGGGGAGCTGTTTTTT.

This clone turned up a few times. The J gene is TRBJ1-3, the V gene TRBV14, with D uncertain. V shed 4 bases and J shed 8 bases, with 9 bases lying between them. Germline lookup yields CDR1 SGHDN and CDR2 FVKESK. The CDR3 is 12 amino acids. CDR3 nucleotide sequence: TGTGCCAGCAGCCCCGATCAGTACACCATATATTTT. Residues: CASSPDQYTIYF.

This clone was counted only a few times. This rearrangement joins TRBV5-6 to TRBJ2-3; 8 bases are shared with TRBD2. J gave up 1 base and V 2 bases, and 0 bases lay outside the gene matches. The CDR3 totals 14 residues. The germline V gene encodes CDR1 SGHDT and CDR2 YYEEEE. CDR3 sequence (DNA): TGTGCCAGCAGCTTCGGGGGGGGCACAGATACGCAGTATTTT. It specifies CASSFGGGTDTQYF.